These 15 T cell receptor beta chains originate from one sample sequenced in a study of shared clonotypes between healthy human individuals. The naive CD8 population came from CD45RO-negative cells selected for CCR7, without terminally differentiated effector memory CD45RA+ cells. Only in-frame clones appear in the TCRdb table, and some are missing; sequencing was by immunoSEQ multiplex PCR. The sample lists 1.5 million to 2.5 million clones; around 96% were seen once. Sequencing input: naive CD8+ T cells sorted from blood. All receptors derive from a man younger than 30 in good health.

The CDR3 bases are TGCGCCAGCAGCTTGGTTTACACCCTCTACGAGCAGTACTTC. Translated: CASSLVYTLYEQYF. The V and J genes are TRBV5-1 and TRBJ2-7; D ambiguous. This CDR3 region has 14 residues. The germline CDR1 and CDR2 sequences are SGHRS and YFSETQ. V lost 0 bases to trimming and J lost 3 bases, with 10 bases between them.

The chain carries TRBV4-1 and TRBJ2-1; 11 nucleotides align to TRBD1. The CDR3 has 18 amino acids. With 0 bases clipped from V and 4 bases from J, the junction kept 8 bases outside the gene matches. Germline CDR1 is MGHRA and CDR2 is YSYEKL. The CDR3 DNA follows: TGCGCCAGCAGCCAAGATCCGTTTGGACAGGGGGCGTACAATGAGCAGTTCTTC. This encodes CASSQDPFGQGAYNEQFF.

Turning to this clone: Other DNA sequences from this sample encode an identical CDR3 as well. The CDR3 DNA is TGTGCCAGCAGTTCCGGACTAGTTAGCACAGATACGCAGTATTTT. Encoded protein: CASSSGLVSTDTQYF. The chain combines TRBV7-2 with TRBJ2-3; 7 nucleotides align to TRBD2. The CDR3 consists of 15 residues. Trimming removed 6 bases from V and 0 bases from J; junction bases left unmatched: 6. Looked up from germline, CDR1 is SGHTA and CDR2 is FQGNSA.

This sequence joins TRBV4-1 and TRBJ2-7; 7 bases fit TRBD1. Trimming cost V 4 bases and J 3 bases; bases outside gene matches: 9. Germline CDR1 MGHRA, CDR2 YSYEKL. The CDR3 totals 15 residues. The CDR3: CASSRIVGQLYEQYF. The CDR3 bases are TGCGCCAGCAGCCGCATTGTGGGACAGCTCTACGAGCAGTACTTC.

A single count supports this clone. The rearrangement links TRBV9 to TRBJ1-2; 7 bases line up with TRBD1. Germline V CDR1 and CDR2: SGDLS, YYNGEE. The CDR3 has 14 amino acids. V shed 0 bases and J 7 bases; nucleotides not matched to a gene: 6. The CDR3 is CASSVGPGGFGYTF. CDR3 DNA: TGTGCCAGCAGCGTAGGGCCAGGGGGGTTTGGCTACACCTTC.

The rearrangement links TRBV15 to TRBJ2-7; 8 bases map to TRBD1. This CDR3 comprises 15 residues. The germline gives CDR1 LNHNV, CDR2 YYDKDF (reference sequence). The V segment lost 3 bases and the J segment 3 bases; nucleotides outside the gene matches: 7. The CDR3 DNA reads TGTGCCACCAGCAGCAACCCCGGGACAGGCTACGAGCAGTACTTC. This codes for CATSSNPGTGYEQYF.

Notes on this clone: Other DNA sequences in this specimen translate into the identical CDR3. The chain combines TRBV27 with TRBJ2-7, with D possibly TRBD1 on 5 matching bases. This CDR3 has 12 amino acids. The germline V gene encodes CDR1 MNHEY and CDR2 SMNVEV (reference sequence). V was trimmed by 6 bases and J by 4 bases, leaving 10 bases between them. In DNA, the CDR3 is TGTGCCAGCAGCCCAGGGCTATACGAGCAGTACTTC. Amino acids: CASSPGLYEQYF.

The chain is built from TRBV6-1 and TRBJ1-4; D is perhaps TRBD1 (6 bases). The CDR3 loop spans 14 amino acids. V shed 2 bases and J shed 8 bases, with 12 bases lying between them. Germline CDR1 and CDR2: MNHNS and SASEGT. The CDR3, as DNA: TGTGCCAGCAGTGAATATCGGACAGTGGAAAAACTGTTTTTT. Its protein product is CASSEYRTVEKLFF.

A single count supports this clone. The chain uses TRBV10-1 and TRBJ1-5; D not resolved. This CDR3 has 20 amino acids. V was trimmed by 3 bases and J by 4 bases, leaving 28 bases between them. CDR1 is WNHNN, CDR2 SYGVQD, per germline (reference sequence). This chain's CDR3 is CASSDGQRCPDPPRNQPQHF. The CDR3 bases are TGCGCCAGCAGTGATGGGCAGCGGTGCCCCGACCCCCCGCGAAATCAGCCCCAGCATTTT.

The V gene is TRBV6-4, the J gene TRBJ1-1; possible D gene TRBD1, 5 bases. Germline assignment: CDR1 MRHNA and CDR2 SNTAGT. The CDR3 has 15 amino acids. V gave up 5 bases and J gave up 0 bases, with 13 bases separating them. The CDR3 loop is CASSSNWGVNTEAFF. The CDR3, as DNA: TGTGCCAGCAGTTCAAATTGGGGGGTGAACACTGAAGCTTTCTTT.

A note on this clone: The same CDR3 also results from other DNA sequences found in this sample. This chain uses TRBV4-3 with TRBJ2-1; 8 nucleotides line up with TRBD2. Germline CDR1 is LGHNA and CDR2 is YSLEER. Trimming took 0 bases from V and 4 from J; bases not matched to a gene: 5. This CDR3 has 16 residues. CDR3 sequence: CASSQDRSGGYNEQFF. The CDR3 DNA is TGCGCCAGCAGCCAAGATAGGAGCGGGGGATACAATGAGCAGTTCTTC.

This chain uses TRBV4-3 with TRBJ1-1; perhaps TRBD1 as D (6 bases). V was shortened by 0 bases and J by 2 bases, with 16 bases between the two germline ends. CDR3 length: 17 amino acids. CDR1 and CDR2 from the germline V gene are LGHNA and YSLEER. The CDR3 loop reads CASSQDLAGEDNTEAFF. The CDR3 DNA reads TGCGCCAGCAGCCAAGATCTAGCAGGGGAAGATAACACTGAAGCTTTCTTT.

This chain joins TRBV28 and TRBJ2-7; TRBD1 might be the D (5 bases). The CDR3 runs to 14 residues. CDR1 and CDR2 (germline): MDHEN, SYDVKM. V lost 1 base and J 2 bases, leaving 9 bases between the germline ends. The CDR3, as DNA: TGTGCCAGCAGTTTATTCCAGGGTGCCTACGAGCAGTACTTC. Residues: CASSLFQGAYEQYF. Complete variable domain (other parts from reference TRBV28 and TRBJ2-7): DVKVTQSSRYLVKRTGEKVFLECVQDMDHENMFWYRQDPGLGLRLIYFSYDVKMKEKGDIPEGYSVSREKKERFSLILESASTNQTSMYLCASSLFQGAYEQYFGPGTRLTVT.

Notes on this clone: In the same sample, other DNA sequences code for this CDR3. The V call is TRBV7-9, the J call TRBJ2-5; 8 bases are a match to TRBD1. Germline V gene data show CDR1 as SEHNR and CDR2 as FQNEAQ (reference sequence). There are 15 residues in the CDR3. V dropped 0 bases and J dropped 5; count of bases not matched to a gene: 5. The CDR3 DNA reads TGTGCCAGCAGCTTAGCACAGGGGGGTGAGGAGACCCAGTACTTC. It specifies CASSLAQGGEETQYF.

The chain couples TRBV27 to TRBJ2-7; 9 positions agree with TRBD1. J gave up 3 bases and V 6 bases, and 6 bases lay outside the gene matches. CDR3 length: 14 residues. Germline CDR1 and CDR2: MNHEY and SMNVEV (reference sequence). This CDR3 reads CASSPVDRGYEQYF. The CDR3 coding sequence is TGTGCCAGCAGCCCAGTGGACAGGGGCTACGAGCAGTACTTC.